Listed here are 2 T cell receptor beta chains from one sample, sequenced in a study of blood T cells in healthy people across ages. A second PCR, run for 7 to 11 cycles, used a sample-barcoded 5' primer plus a J-beta primer mix. TCRdb analysed the 5' RACE reads with MiXCR anew, one entry per CDR3 protein. The sample includes some 290,000 distinct CDR3 sequences, roughly a quarter seen only once; the top ten take 25% to 30%. Sequencing input: blood. The receptors stem from an older woman in good health.

This clonotype was seen only a few times. V gene TRBV12-3 or TRBV12-4 combines with J gene TRBJ2-6; the D is unclear. This CDR3 spans 15 amino acids. With 6 bases removed from V and 2 bases from J, the gap between germline ends came to 11 bases. In DNA form, the CDR3 reads TGTGCCAGCAGCTCCGGAGCCCCTGGGGCCAACGTCCTGACTTTC. The encoded protein is CASSSGAPGANVLTF.

The V gene is TRBV12-5, the J gene TRBJ2-7, with 10 positions matching TRBD1. V dropped 5 bases and J dropped 7; count of bases not matched to a gene: 11. The CDR3 is 15 amino acids. Germline CDR1 and CDR2: LGHNT and FRNRAP. The CDR3 nucleotides read TGTGCTAGTGGTCCCGGGGGACAGGGGTCCTTGGAGCAGTACTTC. It specifies CASGPGGQGSLEQYF.